This T cell receptor (beta chain) originates from a study of blood T cell repertoires in COVID-19. Study overall: The United States, Italy and Spain were the sources of the acute and convalescent COVID-19 samples. Sample material is recorded as cDNA or gDNA derived from T cells, B-cell-depleted T cells, or PBMCs.

Libraries were prepared by immunoSEQ multiplex PCR; TCRdb keeps only in-frame clonotypes and omits some of them. The data contain about 150,000 clones, around four fifths of them singletons. Grouping used clinical history reported by participants in a survey and questionnaire. This CDR3 comprises 14 residues. Germline assignment: CDR1 LNHDA and CDR2 SQIVND (reference sequence). V dropped 7 bases and J dropped 5 bases, with 17 bases sitting between them. The specimen was PBMCs or T cells enriched from blood (not recorded which). V is TRBV19 and J is TRBJ1-1; D possibly corresponds to TRBD1 (6 bases). This clonotype originated in a man aged 70-80 years who had been exposed to COVID-19. CDR3 loop: CASTLTGGRTEAFF. In DNA, the CDR3 is TGTGCCAGTACCTTGACAGGTGGTCGGACTGAAGCTTTCTTT.